This is a list of T cell receptor beta chains from one sample in a study of T cell responses to AZD1222 COVID-19 vaccine. TCRdb's copy holds only in-frame clones and misses some; the assay was immunoSEQ multiplex PCR. This repertoire shows around 150,000 clones, more than 85% found once; its top ten account for approximately 1.2%. The starting material was peripheral blood, obtained 28 days after the second AZD1222 dose. All receptors come from an adult who received the AZD1222 COVID-19 vaccine. The conserved cysteine and the conserved F or W are not part of the CDR3 here. Fields, in order: V gene, CDR3 length, J gene, CDR3 protein.

TRBV5-1	11	TRBJ1-3	ASSPGTGNTIY
TRBV27	15	TRBJ1-6	ASSPRQGIFNGSPLH
TRBV27	15	TRBJ2-7	ASRPYSTSGAYYEQY
TRBV4-3	12	TRBJ2-3	ASSGTSGADTQY
TRBV19	12	TRBJ2-7	ASSIGLGSYEQY
TRBV29-1	8	TRBJ1-2	SVDWGGYT
TRBV18	14	TRBJ2-2	ASSPVLATNTGELF
TRBV16	13	TRBJ2-5	ASSQRSGGRETQY
TRBV27	9	TRBJ1-2	ATPGAYGYT
TRBV5-6	11	TRBJ1-2	ASSLGTNYGYT
TRBV5-6	12	TRBJ2-7	ASSFGGDSYEQY